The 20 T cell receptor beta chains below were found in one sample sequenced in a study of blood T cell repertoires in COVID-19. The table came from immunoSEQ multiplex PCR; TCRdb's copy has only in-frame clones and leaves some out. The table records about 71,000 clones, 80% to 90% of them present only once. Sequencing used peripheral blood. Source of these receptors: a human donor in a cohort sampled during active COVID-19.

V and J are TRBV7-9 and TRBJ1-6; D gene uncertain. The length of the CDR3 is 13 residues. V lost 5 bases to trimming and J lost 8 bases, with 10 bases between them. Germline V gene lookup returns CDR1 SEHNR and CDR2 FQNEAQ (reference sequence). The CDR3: CASSPIRDSPLHF. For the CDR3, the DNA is TGTGCCAGCAGCCCTATCCGGGATTCACCCCTCCACTTT.

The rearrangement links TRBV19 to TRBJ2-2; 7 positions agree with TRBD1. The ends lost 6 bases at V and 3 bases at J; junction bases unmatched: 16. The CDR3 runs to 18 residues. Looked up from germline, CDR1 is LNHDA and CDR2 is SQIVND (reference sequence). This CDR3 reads CASSGTDHPDVDTGELFF. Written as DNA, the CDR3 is TGTGCCAGTAGCGGGACAGACCATCCAGATGTTGACACCGGGGAGCTGTTTTTT.

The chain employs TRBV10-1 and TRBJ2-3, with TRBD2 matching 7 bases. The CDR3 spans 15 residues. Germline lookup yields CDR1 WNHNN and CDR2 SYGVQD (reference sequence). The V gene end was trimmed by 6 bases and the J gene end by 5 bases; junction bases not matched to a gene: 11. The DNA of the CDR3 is TGCGCCAGCAGCGGGAAAGGGGAGGGTAGAGATACGCAGTATTTT. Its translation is CASSGKGEGRDTQYF.

CDR3: CASRRTGWVNEKLFF. The DNA for the CDR3 is TGTGCCAGCAGACGAACAGGCTGGGTTAATGAAAAACTGTTTTTT. The rearrangement uses TRBV5-6 and TRBJ1-4; tentative D call: TRBD1 (5 bases). Deletions cut 5 bases from V and 4 bases from J, with 15 bases between. Looked up from germline, CDR1 is SGHDT and CDR2 is YYEEEE. This CDR3 region has 15 residues. Filled out from reference TRBV5-6 and TRBJ1-4, the complete variable domain reads DAGVTQSPTHLIKTRGQQVTLRCSPKSGHDTVSWYQQALGQGPQFIFQYYEEEERQRGNFPDRFSGHQFPNYSSELNVNALLLGDSALYLCASRRTGWVNEKLFFGSGTQLSVL.

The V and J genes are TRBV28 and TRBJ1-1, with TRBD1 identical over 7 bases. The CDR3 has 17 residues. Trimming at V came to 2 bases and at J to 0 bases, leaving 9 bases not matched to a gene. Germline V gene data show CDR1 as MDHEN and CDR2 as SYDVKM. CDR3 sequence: CASSLRRGHQMNTEAFF. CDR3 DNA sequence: TGTGCCAGCAGTTTAAGGAGGGGGCACCAAATGAACACTGAAGCTTTCTTT. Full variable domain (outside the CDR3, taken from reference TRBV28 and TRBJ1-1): DVKVTQSSRYLVKRTGEKVFLECVQDMDHENMFWYRQDPGLGLRLIYFSYDVKMKEKGDIPEGYSVSREKKERFSLILESASTNQTSMYLCASSLRRGHQMNTEAFFGQGTRLTVV.

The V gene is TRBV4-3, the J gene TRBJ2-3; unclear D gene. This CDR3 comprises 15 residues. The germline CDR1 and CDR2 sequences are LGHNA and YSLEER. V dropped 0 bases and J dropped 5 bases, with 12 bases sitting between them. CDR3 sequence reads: CASSQDRGDGDTQYF. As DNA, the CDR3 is TGCGCCAGCAGCCAAGATCGCGGCGACGGAGATACGCAGTATTTT.

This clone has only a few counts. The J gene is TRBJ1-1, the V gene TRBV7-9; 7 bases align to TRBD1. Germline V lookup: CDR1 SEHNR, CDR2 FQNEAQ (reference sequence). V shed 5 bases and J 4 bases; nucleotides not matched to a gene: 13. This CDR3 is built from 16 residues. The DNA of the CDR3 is TGTGCCAGCAGCCCCCGCACAGGGGAATTGGTCACTGAAGCTTTCTTT. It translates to CASSPRTGELVTEAFF.

CDR3 sequence (DNA): TGCGCCAGCGGTCGAGGTGAGTTGGACTACACCTTC. This gives the protein CASGRGELDYTF. The rearrangement uses TRBV5-1 and TRBJ1-2; D unclear. V was cut by 7 bases and J by 10 bases, with 17 bases left in between. The CDR3 extends over 12 amino acids. Germline CDR1 and CDR2: SGHRS and YFSETQ.

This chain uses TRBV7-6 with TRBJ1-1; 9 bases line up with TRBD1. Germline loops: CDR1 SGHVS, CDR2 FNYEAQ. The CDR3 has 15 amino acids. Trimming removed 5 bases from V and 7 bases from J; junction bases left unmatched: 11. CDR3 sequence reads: CASSPQDRGGGEAFF. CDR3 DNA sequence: TGTGCCAGCAGCCCCCAGGACAGGGGTGGGGGTGAAGCTTTCTTT. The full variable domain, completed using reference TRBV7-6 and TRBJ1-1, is GAGVSQSPRYKVTKRGQDVALRCDPISGHVSLYWYRQALGQGPEFLTYFNYEAQQDKSGLPNDRFSAERPEGSISTLTIQRTEQRDSAMYRCASSPQDRGGGEAFFGQGTRLTVV.

The CDR3 loop is CAWSPWGGDGYTF. The CDR3 DNA follows: TGTGCCTGGAGCCCTTGGGGGGGGGATGGCTACACCTTC. The chain carries TRBV30 and TRBJ1-2, with D possibly matching TRBD1 (5 bases). With 3 bases removed from V and 6 bases from J, the gap between germline ends came to 14 bases. Germline V gene data show CDR1 as GTSNPN and CDR2 as SVGIG (reference sequence). This CDR3 region has 13 residues.

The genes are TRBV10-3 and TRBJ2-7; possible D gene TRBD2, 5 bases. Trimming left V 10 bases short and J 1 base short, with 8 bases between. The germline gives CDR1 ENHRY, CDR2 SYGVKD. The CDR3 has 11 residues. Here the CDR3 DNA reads TGTGCCACCACGGGGTCCTACGAGCAGTACTTC. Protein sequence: CATTGSYEQYF.

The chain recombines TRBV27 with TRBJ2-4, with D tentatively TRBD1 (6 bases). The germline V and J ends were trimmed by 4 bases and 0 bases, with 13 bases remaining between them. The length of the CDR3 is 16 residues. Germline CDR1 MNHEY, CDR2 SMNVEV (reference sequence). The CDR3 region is CASSSEQGIAKNIQYF. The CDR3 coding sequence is TGTGCCAGCAGTTCCGAACAGGGAATAGCCAAAAACATTCAGTACTTC.

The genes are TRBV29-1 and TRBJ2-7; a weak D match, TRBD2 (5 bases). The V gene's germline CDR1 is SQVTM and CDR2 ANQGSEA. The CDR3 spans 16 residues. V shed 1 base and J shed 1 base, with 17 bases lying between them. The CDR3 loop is CSVEGVGGRASYEQYF. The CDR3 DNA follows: TGCAGCGTTGAAGGGGTCGGTGGGAGAGCGTCCTACGAGCAGTACTTC.

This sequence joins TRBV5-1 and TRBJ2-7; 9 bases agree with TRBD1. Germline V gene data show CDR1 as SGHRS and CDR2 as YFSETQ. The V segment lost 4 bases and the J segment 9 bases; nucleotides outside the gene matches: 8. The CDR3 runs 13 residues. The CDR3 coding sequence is TGCGCCAGCAGCAAGCCGGGACAGGGACCGCAGTACTTC. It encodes CASSKPGQGPQYF. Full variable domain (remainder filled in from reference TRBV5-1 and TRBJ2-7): KAGVTQTPRYLIKTRGQQVTLSCSPISGHRSVSWYQQTPGQGLQFLFEYFSETQRNKGNFPGRFSGRQFSNSRSEMNVSTLELGDSALYLCASSKPGQGPQYFGPGTRLTVT.

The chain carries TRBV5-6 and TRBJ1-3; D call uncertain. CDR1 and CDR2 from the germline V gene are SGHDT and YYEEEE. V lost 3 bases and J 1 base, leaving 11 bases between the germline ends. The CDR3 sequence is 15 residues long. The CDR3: CASSSLAGSGNTIYF. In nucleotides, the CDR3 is TGTGCCAGCAGCTCCCTGGCAGGTTCTGGAAACACCATATATTTT.

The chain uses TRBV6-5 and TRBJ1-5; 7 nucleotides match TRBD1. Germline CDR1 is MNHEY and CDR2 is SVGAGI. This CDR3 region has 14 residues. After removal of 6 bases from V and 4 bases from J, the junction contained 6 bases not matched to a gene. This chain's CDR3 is CASSRDSLNQPQHF. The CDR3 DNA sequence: TGTGCCAGCAGCCGGGACAGCCTTAATCAGCCCCAGCATTTT.

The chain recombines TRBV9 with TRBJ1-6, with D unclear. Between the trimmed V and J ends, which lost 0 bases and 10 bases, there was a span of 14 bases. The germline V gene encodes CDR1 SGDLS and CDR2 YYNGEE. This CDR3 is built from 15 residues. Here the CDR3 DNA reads TGTGCCAGCAGCGTAGCTCCAGGCGAGGGATCACCCCTCCACTTT. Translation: CASSVAPGEGSPLHF.

The CDR3 coding sequence is TGCGCCAGCAGCCCCCTCGACAGGGGATCACAAGAGACCCAGTACTTC. Protein sequence: CASSPLDRGSQETQYF. The chain has TRBV5-1 and TRBJ2-5; 8 bases align to TRBD1. Trimming removed 4 bases from V and 2 bases from J; junction bases left unmatched: 10. Germline values: CDR1 SGHRS, CDR2 YFSETQ. The CDR3 sequence is 16 residues long.

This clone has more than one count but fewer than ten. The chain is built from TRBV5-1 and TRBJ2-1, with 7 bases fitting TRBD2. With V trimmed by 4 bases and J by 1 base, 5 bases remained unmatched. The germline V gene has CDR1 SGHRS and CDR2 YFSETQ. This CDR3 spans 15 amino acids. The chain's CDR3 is CASSPTGGSYNEQFF. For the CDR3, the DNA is TGCGCCAGCAGCCCGACGGGGGGTTCCTACAATGAGCAGTTCTTC.

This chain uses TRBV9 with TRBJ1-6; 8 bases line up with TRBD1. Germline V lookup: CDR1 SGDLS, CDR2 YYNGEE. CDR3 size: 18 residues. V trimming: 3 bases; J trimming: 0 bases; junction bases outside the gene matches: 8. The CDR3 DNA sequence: TGTGCCAGCAGCGCCAGGACAGGGACCAGCTCCTATAATTCACCCCTCCACTTT. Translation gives CASSARTGTSSYNSPLHF.